This TCR beta chain was observed in a study of blood T cell repertoires in COVID-19. Across the study: In each case, the material was cDNA or gDNA derived from T cells, B-cell-depleted T cells, or PBMCs.

Patients of the Seattle cohort, enrolled during active infection, were followed longitudinally. Methods used by the authors: The assay estimated nucleated cells by amplifying reference gene primers. The repertoire was sequenced with immunoSEQ multiplex PCR; TCRdb's copy has only in-frame clones and lacks some. V and J calls and clone size are those listed in that table; D and trimming were worked out from the DNA. This sample has some 310,000 clones, with nearly 90% found just once. Trimming shortened V by 8 bases and J by 7 bases, and 18 bases separated the two germline ends. The CDR3 contains 14 residues. CDR1 SGHNT and CDR2 YYREEE come from the germline V gene (reference sequence).

This sequence joins TRBV5-4 and TRBJ2-2; D remains unclear. This clonotype originated in a middle-aged woman with COVID-19, enrolled during active disease. Sequences were obtained from peripheral blood. The CDR3 loop reads CASNQFKGGGELFF. DNA of the CDR3: TGTGCCAGTAACCAATTCAAAGGCGGCGGGGAGCTGTTTTTT.